Below are 2 T cell receptor beta chains sequenced from a single sample in a study of blood T cell repertoires in COVID-19. Data came from immunoSEQ multiplex PCR; TCRdb stores just in-frame clones and leaves some out. The sample consists of about 120,000 clones, over 65% of them appearing once. The specimen sequenced was peripheral blood. The receptors stem from a man between 60 and 75 years old with acute or convalescent COVID-19.

The genes are TRBV19 and TRBJ2-7; 7 nucleotides agree with TRBD1. The CDR3 length is 15 residues. Looked up from germline, CDR1 is LNHDA and CDR2 is SQIVND (reference sequence). With V trimmed by 6 bases and J by 1 base, 9 bases remained unmatched. DNA for the CDR3: TGTGCCAGTAGCAAGACAGGGTTCGGGTCCTACGAGCAGTACTTC. Protein sequence: CASSKTGFGSYEQYF.

The rearrangement joins TRBV15 to TRBJ2-3; a weak D match, TRBD2 (5 bases). The CDR3 is made up of 17 amino acids. Deletions cut 0 bases from V and 0 bases from J, with 13 bases between. Germline CDR1 and CDR2: LNHNV and YYDKDF (reference sequence). CDR3 sequence (DNA): TGTGCCACCAGCAGAGATCTGATAGGAGGAAGCACAGATACGCAGTATTTT. It is translated as CATSRDLIGGSTDTQYF. Complete variable domain (other parts from reference TRBV15 and TRBJ2-3): DAMVIQNPRYQVTQFGKPVTLSCSQTLNHNVMYWYQQKSSQAPKLLFHYYDKDFNNEADTPDNFQSRRPNTSFCFLDIRSPGLGDTAMYLCATSRDLIGGSTDTQYFGPGTRLTVL.